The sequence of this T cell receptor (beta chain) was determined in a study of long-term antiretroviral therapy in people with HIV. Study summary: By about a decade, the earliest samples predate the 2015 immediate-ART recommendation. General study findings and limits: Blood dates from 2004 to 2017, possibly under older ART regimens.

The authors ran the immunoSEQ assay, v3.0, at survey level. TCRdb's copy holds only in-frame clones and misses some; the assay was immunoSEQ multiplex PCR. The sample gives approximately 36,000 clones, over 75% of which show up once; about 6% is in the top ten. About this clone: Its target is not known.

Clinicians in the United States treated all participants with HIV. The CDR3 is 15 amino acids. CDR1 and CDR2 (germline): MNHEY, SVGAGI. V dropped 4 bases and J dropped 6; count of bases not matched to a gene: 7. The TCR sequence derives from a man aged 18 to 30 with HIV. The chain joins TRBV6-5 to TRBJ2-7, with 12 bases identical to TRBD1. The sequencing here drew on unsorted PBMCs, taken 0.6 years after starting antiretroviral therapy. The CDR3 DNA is TGTGCCAGCAGTTTGGATGGGACAGGGGGCACCGAGCAGTACTTC. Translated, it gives CASSLDGTGGTEQYF.